Below, 14 T cell receptor beta chains from the same sample are listed, as sequenced in a study of blood T cell repertoires in COVID-19. Profiling relied on immunoSEQ multiplex PCR, and the TCRdb table lists in-frame clones only, not all of them. Of approximately 150,000 clones in the sample, approximately 80% were seen once. The sequencing sample was made of peripheral blood. All receptors derive from a man in his sixties or seventies who had recovered from COVID-19.

For the CDR3, the DNA is TGCGCCAGCAGCTTGGTGGGTTTGGCTAGCGGGAGCAATGAGCAGTTCTTC. It specifies CASSLVGLASGSNEQFF. This sequence joins TRBV5-1 and TRBJ2-1; 10 positions match TRBD2. The CDR3 is 17 amino acids. Germline V gives CDR1 SGHRS, CDR2 YFSETQ. V trimming: 0 bases; J trimming: 6 bases; junction bases outside the gene matches: 9.

This chain uses TRBV4-1 with TRBJ2-2, with TRBD1 matching over 8 bases. After removal of 1 base from V and 5 bases from J, the junction contained 6 bases not matched to a gene. Germline CDR1 MGHRA, CDR2 YSYEKL. The CDR3 is 16 amino acids. This CDR3 reads CASSQVTGGITGELFF. DNA for the CDR3: TGCGCCAGCAGCCAAGTAACAGGGGGGATAACCGGGGAGCTGTTTTTT.

The V and J genes are TRBV14 and TRBJ1-4; D remains ambiguous. V was clipped by 1 base and J by 8 bases, with 8 bases between them. The CDR3 covers 13 residues. Per germline, CDR1 SGHDN and CDR2 FVKESK. CDR3 nucleotides: TGTGCCAGCAGCCAAGGAGGTCGGGAAAAACTGTTTTTT. It specifies CASSQGGREKLFF.

The chain uses TRBV20-1 and TRBJ2-7; TRBD1 might be the D (6 bases). CDR3 length: 13 amino acids. Per the germline V gene, CDR1 is DFQATT and CDR2 is SNEGSKA (reference sequence). V was clipped by 3 bases and J by 2 bases, with 11 bases between them. CDR3 sequence reads: CSASSGQPYEQYF. The DNA of the CDR3 is TGCAGTGCTAGTTCCGGACAGCCCTACGAGCAGTACTTC.

The chain carries TRBV4-3 and TRBJ2-7, with 8 bases matching TRBD1. Germline trimming cut 0 bases from V and 5 bases from J; bases unmatched to any gene: 3. The CDR3 runs 14 residues. Germline V lookup: CDR1 LGHNA, CDR2 YSLEER. The CDR3: CASSQEHRGDEQYF. The CDR3 bases are TGCGCCAGCAGCCAAGAACACAGGGGGGACGAGCAGTACTTC.

The rearrangement joins TRBV18 to TRBJ1-2, with D perhaps matching TRBD1 (6 bases). V shed 3 bases and J shed 0 bases, with 14 bases lying between them. Germline-derived CDR1 and CDR2 are KGHSH and LQKENI. The length of the CDR3 is 16 residues. The DNA of the CDR3 is TGTGCCAGCTCACCGTCCTTGGACAGCGCTAACTATGGCTACACCTTC. It is translated as CASSPSLDSANYGYTF. Combining the CDR3 with reference TRBV18 and TRBJ1-2 gives the whole variable domain NAGVMQNPRHLVRRRGQEARLRCSPMKGHSHVYWYRQLPEEGLKFMVYLQKENIIDESGMPKERFSAEFPKEGPSILRIQQVVRGDSAAYFCASSPSLDSANYGYTFGSGTRLTVV.

V usage is TRBV7-2 and J usage is TRBJ2-6; D is perhaps TRBD1 (6 bases). The germline V gene encodes CDR1 SGHTA and CDR2 FQGNSA. This CDR3 has 15 amino acids. V lost 5 bases and J lost 10, with 18 bases in between. CDR3 nucleotides: TGTGCCAGCAGCCAATCTTCGACAGGCAAGAACGTCCTGACTTTC. This gives the protein CASSQSSTGKNVLTF.

The chain has TRBV6-2 or TRBV6-3 and TRBJ1-2; 7 positions agree with TRBD1. CDR1 MNHEY and CDR2 SVGEGT come from the germline V gene. V lost 5 bases and J lost 5; bases outside the gene matches: 5. This CDR3 is 13 amino acids long. The CDR3 DNA follows: TGTGCCAGCAGTAAACCGACAGGGTATGGCTACACCTTC. Amino acid sequence: CASSKPTGYGYTF.

This chain links TRBV5-1 with TRBJ2-2; 13 bases match TRBD2. The CDR3 extends over 17 amino acids. CDR1 is SGHRS and CDR2 is YFSETQ in the germline V gene. J was trimmed by 6 bases and V by 4 bases; bases with no gene match: 9. DNA of the CDR3: TGCGCCAGCAGCCCCCGGACTAGCGGGAGTGCACCCGGGGAGCTGTTTTTT. Translating gives CASSPRTSGSAPGELFF.

The sample holds one count of this clone. The rearrangement joins TRBV5-5 to TRBJ2-2, with TRBD2 identical over 12 bases. Germline-derived CDR1 and CDR2 are SGHKS and YYEKEE (reference sequence). The CDR3 is 16 residues long. After removal of 4 bases from V and 2 bases from J, the junction contained 3 bases not matched to a gene. Written as DNA, the CDR3 is TGTGCCAGCAGCGTGGGACTAGCGGGTAACACCGGGGAGCTGTTTTTT. This codes for CASSVGLAGNTGELFF.

The V and J genes are TRBV9 and TRBJ2-3; 7 bases match TRBD1. The V gene's germline CDR1 is SGDLS and CDR2 YYNGEE. This CDR3 region has 16 residues. The J segment lost 0 bases and the V segment lost 2 bases, leaving 6 bases of the junction unmatched. The CDR3 spells CASSVRGGDSTDTQYF. The CDR3 region has the DNA TGTGCCAGCAGCGTCCGAGGGGGCGATAGCACAGATACGCAGTATTTT.

CDR3 protein: CASSLEGGHTGELFF. CDR3 coding DNA: TGTGCCAGCAGCTTAGAGGGAGGTCACACCGGGGAGCTGTTTTTT. V gene TRBV7-3 combines with J gene TRBJ2-2; D is possibly TRBD2 (6 bases). Germline CDR1 and CDR2: SGHTA and FQGTGA. The CDR3 extends over 15 amino acids. Trimming removed 2 bases from V and 3 bases from J, with 10 bases in between.

This clone has only one observation. The chain has TRBV6-5 and TRBJ2-2; 7 nucleotides align to TRBD2. The ends lost 7 bases at V and 3 bases at J; junction bases unmatched: 5. The CDR3 loop spans 14 amino acids. Germline CDR1 MNHEY, CDR2 SVGAGI. CDR3 protein: CASTTGGDTGELFF. The CDR3, as DNA: TGTGCCAGCACAACGGGAGGCGACACCGGGGAGCTGTTTTTT.

This clone turned up a few times. V and J are TRBV6-1 and TRBJ2-3; D is possibly TRBD1 (5 bases). The CDR3 is 13 amino acids. Trimming shortened V by 1 base and J by 6 bases, and 8 bases separated the two germline ends. Germline V gene lookup returns CDR1 MNHNS and CDR2 SASEGT. This chain's CDR3 is CASSEVGADTQYF. The CDR3 region has the DNA TGTGCCAGCAGTGAAGTTGGGGCGGATACGCAGTATTTT.